One and the same sample provided the 14 T cell receptor beta chains below, sequenced in a study of control samples from healthy donors and cancer patients. Assay used: immunoSEQ multiplex PCR; TCRdb lists only in-frame clones, some missing. This table has 97,000 or so clones, about 92% appearing once. Sequencing was performed on blood. The receptors stem from a woman in her late teens or twenties in good health.

The chain employs TRBV12-3 or TRBV12-4 and TRBJ2-2; unclear D gene. The CDR3 loop spans 13 amino acids. Trimming removed 6 bases at V and 4 bases at J, with 9 bases between. CDR3: CASRTTTTGELFF. The CDR3 DNA sequence: TGTGCCAGCAGAACTACGACCACCGGGGAGCTGTTTTTT.

V usage is TRBV3-1 (or the pseudogene TRBV3-2) and J usage is TRBJ1-2; D is unresolved. V gave up 3 bases and J gave up 4 bases, with 15 bases separating them. Germline CDR1 and CDR2: LGHDT and YNNKEL (reference sequence). CDR3 size: 15 residues. In DNA, the CDR3 is TGTGCCAGCAGCCAGGGCGCGGATCGGGTCTATGGCTACACCTTC. Protein: CASSQGADRVYGYTF.

The chain recombines TRBV6-5 with TRBJ1-1; tentative D call: TRBD1 (6 bases). The germline V and J ends were trimmed by 7 bases and 3 bases, with 12 bases remaining between them. The CDR3 contains 13 residues. Germline values: CDR1 MNHEY, CDR2 SVGAGI. This CDR3 is CASNQGSHTEAFF. The CDR3 nucleotides are TGTGCCAGCAATCAGGGGTCGCACACTGAAGCTTTCTTT.

This chain uses TRBV10-1 with TRBJ2-1; TRBD1 matches 7 bases. Germline V gene sequence: CDR1 WNHNN, CDR2 SYGVQD (reference sequence). J gave up 8 bases and V 10 bases, and 8 bases lay outside the gene matches. This CDR3 has 12 amino acids. DNA for the CDR3: TGCGCCACCTCTAGACAGGGAGATGAGCAGTTCTTC. Protein sequence: CATSRQGDEQFF.

The chain is built from TRBV28 and TRBJ1-2; 7 bases match TRBD1. With 5 bases clipped from V and 6 bases from J, the junction kept 9 bases outside the gene matches. The CDR3 consists of 14 residues. Germline V gene lookup returns CDR1 MDHEN and CDR2 SYDVKM. The CDR3 spells CASSIAIRGDGYTF. The CDR3 nucleotides are TGTGCCAGCAGTATAGCCATCAGGGGGGATGGCTACACCTTC.

Of note for this clone: Other DNA sequences from this sample encode an identical CDR3 as well. V and J are TRBV6-4 and TRBJ1-1; D gene uncertain. CDR1 and CDR2 from the germline V gene are MRHNA and SNTAGT. V was cut by 3 bases and J by 1 base, with 6 bases left in between. This CDR3 contains 13 residues. DNA for the CDR3: TGTGCCAGCAGTGATCGGGGGAACACTGAAGCTTTCTTT. This encodes CASSDRGNTEAFF.

The chain couples TRBV11-3 to TRBJ2-7; 7 bases map to TRBD1. This CDR3 has 15 residues. Germline assignment: CDR1 SGHNT and CDR2 YENEEA. After removal of 5 bases from V and 3 bases from J, the junction contained 10 bases not matched to a gene. The CDR3 nucleotides are TGTGCCAGCAGCACCTCGACAGGGATTATCTACGAGCAGTACTTC. This translates into CASSTSTGIIYEQYF. Complete variable domain (other parts from reference TRBV11-3 and TRBJ2-7): EAGVVQSPRYKIIEKKQPVAFWCNPISGHNTLYWYLQNLGQGPELLIRYENEEAVDDSQLPKDRFSAERLKGVDSTLKIQPAELGDSAVYLCASSTSTGIIYEQYFGPGTRLTVT.

The chain employs TRBV2 and TRBJ2-7; D ambiguous. The CDR3 loop spans 12 amino acids. Germline values: CDR1 SNHLY, CDR2 FYNNEI. V gave up 4 bases and J gave up 6 bases, with 10 bases separating them. The CDR3 loop is CASSGLVLEQYF. CDR3 nucleotide sequence: TGTGCCAGCAGTGGCCTAGTGCTCGAGCAGTACTTC.

V usage is TRBV5-6 and J usage is TRBJ2-3, with a weak D call TRBD1 (5 bases). CDR1 SGHDT and CDR2 YYEEEE come from the germline V gene. CDR3 size: 17 residues. V gave up 1 base and J gave up 4 bases, with 19 bases separating them. DNA for the CDR3: TGTGCCAGCAGCTTGACCGTTGGGCAGGGTGTCGCAGATACGCAGTATTTT. Translating it yields CASSLTVGQGVADTQYF.

This chain links TRBV29-1 with TRBJ2-7; 9 positions agree with TRBD2. The CDR3 totals 14 residues. Per germline, CDR1 SQVTM and CDR2 ANQGSEA. V was clipped by 6 bases and J by 7 bases; unmatched bases: 13. CDR3 protein: CSVVGGREGREQYF. CDR3 bases: TGCAGCGTCGTAGGTGGGCGGGAGGGCCGTGAGCAGTACTTC.

Remarks on this clone: An end of the junction differs from the germline gene, which may be a read error. The CDR3 DNA sequence: TGTGTCAGCAGACCCCGGGAAAATGAGCAGTTCTTC. Its protein is CVSRPRENEQFF. The chain is built from TRBV6-6 and TRBJ2-1, with a tentative D call TRBD2 (5 bases). Germline lookup yields CDR1 MNHNY and CDR2 SVGAGI (reference sequence). The CDR3 covers 12 residues.

This chain joins TRBV12-3 or TRBV12-4 and TRBJ2-1; D remains ambiguous. This CDR3 spans 13 amino acids. Trimming removed 3 bases from V and 9 bases from J, with 12 bases in between. CDR3 nucleotides: TGTGCCAGCAGTTTGGTCTCGGAAGGTGAGCAGTTCTTC. This gives the protein CASSLVSEGEQFF.

J is TRBJ1-1 and V is TRBV15; no definite D call. This CDR3 comprises 13 residues. Germline CDR1 reads LNHNV; CDR2 reads YYDKDF (reference sequence). V was trimmed by 2 bases and J by 8 bases, leaving 12 bases between them. Here the CDR3 DNA reads TGTGCCACCAGCAGAAATACCGGGGTGGAAGCTTTCTTT. It codes for CATSRNTGVEAFF.

The chain links TRBV29-1 to TRBJ2-5; possibly TRBD2 for D (5 bases). The CDR3 totals 10 residues. Germline V gene data show CDR1 as SQVTM and CDR2 as ANQGSEA. V dropped 8 bases and J dropped 5 bases, with 9 bases sitting between them. The CDR3, as DNA: TGCAGCTCAAGGGAGGAGACCCAGTACTTC. Translation gives CSSREETQYF.